The sequence of this T cell receptor beta chain was determined in a study of blood T cell repertoires in COVID-19. Study overall: Samples taken during acute and convalescent COVID-19 were collected in the United States, Italy and Spain. T cells, B-cell-depleted T cells, or PBMCs provided the cDNA or gDNA that served as material.

How the authors handled the data: The authors estimated nucleated cell counts from reference gene primer amplification. Generated by immunoSEQ multiplex PCR, the TCRdb table keeps only in-frame clones and is missing some. From that table come the V and J calls and clone size; the DNA was used to work out D and trimming. The sample has 75,000 to 100,000 clones, 87% seen once. The sample was peripheral blood. This clonotype originated in a human donor in a cohort sampled during active COVID-19.

The CDR3 bases are TGTGCCAGAAGCTTGGTCATAGGTGGGCGTCGCGTGGAGACCCAGTACTTC. Translating gives CARSLVIGGRRVETQYF. This chain connects TRBV5-3 to TRBJ2-5, with D unclear. TRBV5-3 is known as an ORF, though its function is uncertain. The CDR3 totals 17 residues. V lost 0 bases and J lost 5, with 20 bases in between.